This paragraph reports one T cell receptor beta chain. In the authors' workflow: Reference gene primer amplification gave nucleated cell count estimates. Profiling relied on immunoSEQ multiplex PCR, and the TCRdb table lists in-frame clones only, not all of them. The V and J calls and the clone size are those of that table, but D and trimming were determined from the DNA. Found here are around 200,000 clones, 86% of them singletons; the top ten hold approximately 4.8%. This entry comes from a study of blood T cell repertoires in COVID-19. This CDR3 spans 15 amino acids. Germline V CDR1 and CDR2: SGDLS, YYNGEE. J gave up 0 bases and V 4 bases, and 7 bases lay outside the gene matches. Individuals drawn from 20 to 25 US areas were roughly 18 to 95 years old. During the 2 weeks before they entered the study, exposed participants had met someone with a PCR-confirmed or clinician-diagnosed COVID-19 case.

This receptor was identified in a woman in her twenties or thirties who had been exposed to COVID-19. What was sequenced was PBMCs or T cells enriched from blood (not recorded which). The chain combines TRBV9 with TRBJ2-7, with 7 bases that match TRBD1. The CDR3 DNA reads TGTGCCAGCAGCCGTTCGACAGGGAGCTCCTACGAGCAGTACTTC. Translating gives CASSRSTGSSYEQYF.